This T cell receptor beta chain was observed in a study of shared clonotypes between healthy human individuals. The overall study: Three plates were used per donor for CD4 naive, three for CD4 memory, two for CD8 naive and one for CD8 memory.

Every contributor of samples was a Caucasian grown-up residing in Nashville, Tennessee. The protocol was immunoSEQ multiplex PCR, while the TCRdb copy is restricted to in-frame clones and leaves out a portion. The table lists approximately 710,000 clones, less than 95% of them singletons. The CDR3 has 11 amino acids. CDR1 is PRHDT and CDR2 is FYEKMQ in the germline V gene (reference sequence). Trimming took off 4 bases at V and 12 bases at J, with 12 bases between the two ends. Sequenced material: memory CD8+ T cells from PBMCs. Subset: CD45RO+ cells pooled with CCR7-negative TemRA cells. This clonotype was obtained from a man between 18 and 35 years old in good health. Some clones in this sample may be carry-over from other donors' samples. The chain links TRBV13 to TRBJ1-2; D is unresolved. As DNA, the CDR3 is TGTGCCAGCAGCTCAGGTTTGGACCACACCTTC. This translates into CASSSGLDHTF.